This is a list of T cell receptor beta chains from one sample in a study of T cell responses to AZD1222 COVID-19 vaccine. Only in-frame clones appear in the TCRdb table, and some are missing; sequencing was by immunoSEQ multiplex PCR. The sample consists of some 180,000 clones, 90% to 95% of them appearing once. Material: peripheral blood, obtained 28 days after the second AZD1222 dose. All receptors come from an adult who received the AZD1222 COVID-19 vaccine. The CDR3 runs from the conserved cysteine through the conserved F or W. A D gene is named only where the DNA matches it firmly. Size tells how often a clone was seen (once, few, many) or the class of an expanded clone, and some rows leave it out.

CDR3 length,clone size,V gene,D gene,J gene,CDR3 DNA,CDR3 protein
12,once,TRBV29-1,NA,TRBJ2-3,TGCAGCGGAACCCCTAGCACAGATACGCAGTATTTT,CSGTPSTDTQYF
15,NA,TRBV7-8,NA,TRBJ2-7,TGTGCCAGCAGCGTGGGATCCGACAGCTCCTACGAGCAGTACTTC,CASSVGSDSSYEQYF
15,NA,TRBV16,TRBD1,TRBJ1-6,TGTGCCAGCAGCCACTGGACAGGGGATAATTCACCCCTCCACTTT,CASSHWTGDNSPLHF
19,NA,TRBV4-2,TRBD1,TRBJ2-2,TGTGCCAGCAGCCCACAAGGGCCATCTAGACAGGGTGGCACCGGGGAGCTGTTTTTT,CASSPQGPSRQGGTGELFF
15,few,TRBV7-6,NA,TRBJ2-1,TGTGCCAGCAGCTCGATCTACAGGACGGTAAATGAGCAGTTCTTC,CASSSIYRTVNEQFF
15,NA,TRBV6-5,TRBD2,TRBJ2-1,TGTGCCAGCAGTACCACCTTCGGGCGGGGGAATGAGCAGTTCTTC,CASSTTFGRGNEQFF
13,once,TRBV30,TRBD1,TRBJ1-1,TGTGCCTGGGACAGGGACACTTACACTGAAGCTTTCTTT,CAWDRDTYTEAFF
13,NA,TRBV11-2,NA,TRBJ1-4,TGTGCCAGCAGCTTAGCCAGGGCGGGAAAACTGTTTTTT,CASSLARAGKLFF
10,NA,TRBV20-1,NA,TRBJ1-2,TGCAGTGCCCGGGACTATGGCTACACCTTC,CSARDYGYTF
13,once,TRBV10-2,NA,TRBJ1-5,TGCGCCAGCAGTGAGTCGGGGGCTCAGCCCCAGCATTTT,CASSESGAQPQHF
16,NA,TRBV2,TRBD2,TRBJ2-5,TGTGCCAGCAGTGACAGCGGGAGAACCGGGAGGGAGACCCAGTACTTC,CASSDSGRTGRETQYF
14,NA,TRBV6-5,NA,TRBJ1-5,TGTGCCAGCAGGATCGGTGATCCAGGTCAGCCCCAGCATTTT,CASRIGDPGQPQHF
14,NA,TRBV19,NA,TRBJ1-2,TGTGCCAGTAGTATATATGGATACGGCTATGGCTACACCTTC,CASSIYGYGYGYTF
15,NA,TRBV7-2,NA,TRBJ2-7,TGTGCCAGCAGCTTAGGTCCGGCGGGTACCTACGAGCAGTACTTC,CASSLGPAGTYEQYF
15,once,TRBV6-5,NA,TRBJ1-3,TGTGCCAGCAGTTACGGGGGGGCAGTTGGAAACACCATATATTTT,CASSYGGAVGNTIYF
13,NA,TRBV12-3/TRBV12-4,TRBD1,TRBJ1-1,TGTGCCAGCAGTCCGGACAGGGAGGTTAGTCCTTTCTTT,CASSPDREVSPFF
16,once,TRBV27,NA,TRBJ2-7,TGTGCCAGCAAAACCCATCTTGAGGGGGGTCGCTACGAGCAGTACTTC,CASKTHLEGGRYEQYF
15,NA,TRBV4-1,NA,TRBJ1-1,TGCGCCAGCAGCCAAGAAGGGGCCATGAACACTGAAGCTTTCTTT,CASSQEGAMNTEAFF
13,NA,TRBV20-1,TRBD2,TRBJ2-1,TGCAGTGCAAGTGGGGGGGCCTACAATGAGCAGTTCTTC,CSASGGAYNEQFF
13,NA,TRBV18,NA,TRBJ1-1,TGTGCCAGCTCACTAAGGCCAGCCACTGAAGCTTTCTTT,CASSLRPATEAFF
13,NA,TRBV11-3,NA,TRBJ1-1,TGTGCCAGCAGCTTGGGTCCGAACACTGAAGCTTTCTTT,CASSLGPNTEAFF
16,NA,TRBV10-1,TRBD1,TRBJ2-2,TGCCCGACCGGGAAACCGGGACAGACGAACACCGGGGAGCTGTTTTTT,CPTGKPGQTNTGELFF
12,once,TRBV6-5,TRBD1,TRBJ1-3,TGTGCCAGCAGCGACTTTTCTGGACAGGGGTATTTT,CASSDFSGQGYF
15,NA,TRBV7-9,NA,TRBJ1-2,TGTGCCAGCAGCTTAGAGGGAGCGACCTATGGGGGCTACACCTTC,CASSLEGATYGGYTF
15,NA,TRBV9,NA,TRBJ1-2,TGTGCCAGCAGCGCGGACGGAAGGTCAGGCTATGGCTACACCTTC,CASSADGRSGYGYTF
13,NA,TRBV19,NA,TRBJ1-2,TGTGCCAGTAATCGACTTGGGGCCTATGGCTACACCTTC,CASNRLGAYGYTF
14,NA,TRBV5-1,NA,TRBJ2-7,TGCGCCAGCAGCTTGGAAAGGGTGACCTACGAGCAGTACTTC,CASSLERVTYEQYF
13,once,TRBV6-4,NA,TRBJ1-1,TGTGCCAGCATCAAAGAGGAGAACACTGAAGCTTTCTTT,CASIKEENTEAFF
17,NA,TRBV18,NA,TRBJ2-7,TGTGCCAGCTCACCAGCAGGGGTCTTTCGAGGGGTTGACGAGCAGTACTTC,CASSPAGVFRGVDEQYF
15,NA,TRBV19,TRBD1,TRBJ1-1,TGTGCCAGCCGTTGGACAGGGAGAGGGAACACTGAAGCTTTCTTT,CASRWTGRGNTEAFF
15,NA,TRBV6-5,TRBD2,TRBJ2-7,TGTGCCAGCAGTTCCGGCGGGAGGGCCCCGCCCGAGCAGTACTTC,CASSSGGRAPPEQYF
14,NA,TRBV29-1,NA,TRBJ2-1,TGCAGCGTTGAGAGCCAATTCTCCTACAATGAGCAGTTCTTC,CSVESQFSYNEQFF
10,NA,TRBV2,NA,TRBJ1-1,TGTGCCAGCGGGTACACTGAAGCTTTCTTT,CASGYTEAFF
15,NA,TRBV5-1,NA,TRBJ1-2,TGCGCCAGCAGCCCTGGGACGGAATTTAACTATGGCTACACCTTC,CASSPGTEFNYGYTF
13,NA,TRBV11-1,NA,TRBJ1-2,TGTGCCAGCAGCCGATCCCCCCAGGGGGGCTACACCTTC,CASSRSPQGGYTF
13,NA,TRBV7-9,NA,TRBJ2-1,TGTGCCAGCAGTAATGAACCGTCCGATGAGCAGTTCTTC,CASSNEPSDEQFF
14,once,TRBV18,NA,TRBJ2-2,TGTGCCAGCTCGGGAGGGACAGGCACCGGGGAGCTGTTTTTT,CASSGGTGTGELFF
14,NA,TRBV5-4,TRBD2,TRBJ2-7,TGTGCCAGCAGTCCCGGGACTAACTTATACGAGCAGTACTTC,CASSPGTNLYEQYF
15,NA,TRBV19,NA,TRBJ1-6,TGTGCCAGTAGTATCCAGGACAGAGCTTTGTCACCCCTCCACTTT,CASSIQDRALSPLHF
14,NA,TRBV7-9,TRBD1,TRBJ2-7,TGTGCCAGCAGGTTGGGACAGGGTGACTACGAGCAGTACTTC,CASRLGQGDYEQYF
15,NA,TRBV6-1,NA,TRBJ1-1,TGTGCCAGCAGTGAAGCCGGCAGGGGAGGCACTGAAGCTTTCTTT,CASSEAGRGGTEAFF
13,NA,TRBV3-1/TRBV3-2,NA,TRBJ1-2,TGTGCCAGCAGCCCATTCCCGGGGGAGGGGGTCGTCTTC,CASSPFPGEGVVF
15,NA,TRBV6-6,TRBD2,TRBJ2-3,TGTGCCAGCAGCCGACTAGCGGAGGGCACAGATACGCAGTATTTT,CASSRLAEGTDTQYF
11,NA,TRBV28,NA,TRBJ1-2,TGTGCCAGCGCGGGTAACTATGGCTACACCTTC,CASAGNYGYTF
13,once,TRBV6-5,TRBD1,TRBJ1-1,TGTGCCAGCAGTCCTACAGGGGACACTGAAGCTTTCTTT,CASSPTGDTEAFF
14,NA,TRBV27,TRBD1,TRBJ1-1,TGTGCCAGTAGAGACTACAGGGGAAACACTGAAGCTTTCTTT,CASRDYRGNTEAFF
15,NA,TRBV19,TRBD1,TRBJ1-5,TGTGCCAGTAGTATAGGGACAGGGATCTATCAGCCCCAGCATTTT,CASSIGTGIYQPQHF
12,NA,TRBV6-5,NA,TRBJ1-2,TGTGCCAGCAGTTACACAGGATATGGCTACACCTTC,CASSYTGYGYTF
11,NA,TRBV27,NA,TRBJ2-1,TGTGCCATTAAACAGGGAAATGAGCAGTTCTTC,CAIKQGNEQFF